These T cell receptor beta chains were read from a single sample in a study of siplizumab effects on memory and regulatory T cells. This table comes from immunoSEQ multiplex PCR, and its TCRdb copy is limited to in-frame clones, with some not included. The sample has some 20,000 clones; under 55% are singletons. These receptors lack a known antigen. The sequenced sample was CFSE-low (dividing) CD4+ T cells sorted from an allogeneic mixed lymphocyte reaction. These receptors all stem from a human donor in good health; the cells came from an allogeneic mixed lymphocyte reaction. The CDR3 runs from the conserved cysteine through the conserved F or W. D genes are given only for firm matches. Only part of the rows carry a size: once, few, many, or a class if the clone is expanded.

>TRBV4-3|TRBD1|14|TRBJ2-7|few
TGCGCCAGCAGCCAAACAGGGGGGAGCGGGGAGCAGTACTTC
CASSQTGGSGEQYF
>TRBV7-7|NA|14|TRBJ1-2|NA
TGTGCCAGCAGCATGTGCCGAAAGACCTATGGCTACACCTTC
CASSMCRKTYGYTF
>TRBV4-2|NA|14|TRBJ2-3|NA
TGTGCCAGCAGCCAGGATGGCAGGAGGGATACGCAGTATTTT
CASSQDGRRDTQYF
>TRBV18|NA|16|TRBJ2-5|NA
TGTGCCAGCTCACTACTTCCTCCACAGGGACAAGAGACCCAGTACTTC
CASSLLPPQGQETQYF
>TRBV18|NA|13|TRBJ2-3|NA
TGTGCCAGCTCACAATCGTTCACAGATACGCAGTATTTT
CASSQSFTDTQYF
>TRBV7-2|NA|14|TRBJ1-2|NA
TGTGCCAGCAGCCCCCGCGGGGGAAACTATGGCTACACCTTC
CASSPRGGNYGYTF
>TRBV6-1|TRBD1|15|TRBJ2-1|NA
TGTGCCAGCAGTGCAGGACAGGGGTACTACAATGAGCAGTTCTTC
CASSAGQGYYNEQFF
>TRBV4-1|NA|17|TRBJ2-4|NA
TGCGCCAGCAGCCAAGAAGGCGCGATTGGGGCCAAAAACATTCAGTACTTC
CASSQEGAIGAKNIQYF
>TRBV2|TRBD1|14|TRBJ2-7|NA
TGTGCCAGCAGTGCGCGGACAGGGGACTACGAGCAGTACTTC
CASSARTGDYEQYF
>TRBV6-1|NA|15|TRBJ1-2|once
TGTGCCAGCAGTGCCGGTAGATCCCGGGACTATGGCTACACCTTC
CASSAGRSRDYGYTF
>TRBV15|NA|14|TRBJ1-2|NA
TGTGCCACCAGCAGGGGCGGGGCCTACTATGGCTACACCTTC
CATSRGGAYYGYTF
>TRBV28|NA|12|TRBJ1-2|NA
TGTGCCAGCAGTTTGAATATGTATGGCTACACCTTC
CASSLNMYGYTF
>TRBV19|NA|12|TRBJ2-7|NA
TGTGCCAGTAGTATCGGGGTCGGCGAGCAGTACTTC
CASSIGVGEQYF
>TRBV6-1|NA|13|TRBJ1-1|few
TGTGCCAGCAGTAGCACAGGGAACACTGAAGCTTTCTTT
CASSSTGNTEAFF
>TRBV25-1|NA|13|TRBJ1-1|many
TGTGCCACCACCGACAGTCTGGACACTGAAGCTTTCTTT
CATTDSLDTEAFF
>TRBV7-8|NA|15|TRBJ1-2|NA
TGTGCCAGCAGCCGTCAAACAGGGTTGGGGGAGGGCTACACCTTC
CASSRQTGLGEGYTF
>TRBV10-3|NA|13|TRBJ2-3|NA
TGTGCCATCAGTGAGTCTTATGTAGATACGCAGTATTTT
CAISESYVDTQYF
>TRBV6-5|NA|14|TRBJ1-2|many
TGTGCCACTTTTAGGATGGGAGGGGACCATGGCTACACCTTC
CATFRMGGDHGYTF
>TRBV29-1|TRBD2|17|TRBJ2-3|NA
TGCAGCGTTGAAAAAGGAGTAGGCGGGGGGGCCGGCGATACGCAGTATTTT
CSVEKGVGGGAGDTQYF
>TRBV7-2|NA|13|TRBJ2-5|few
TGTGCCGGTTCCTCGAGGGTTGTAGAGACCCAGTACTTC
CAGSSRVVETQYF
>TRBV6-4|NA|15|TRBJ2-5|NA
TGTGCCAGCAGTGTAGGGGGGGGGCGAAGAGAGACCCAGTACTTC
CASSVGGGRRETQYF
>TRBV29-1|NA|10|TRBJ2-1|few
TGCAGCGTTGGAGATAATGAGCAGTTCTTC
CSVGDNEQFF
>TRBV13|TRBD1|14|TRBJ2-3|few
TGTGCCAGCAGCACAGGACAGGGGCCAGATACGCAGTATTTT
CASSTGQGPDTQYF
>TRBV5-4|TRBD1|15|TRBJ2-7|NA
TGTGCCAGCAGCTTGTTGGCAGGGGGACGATACGAGCAGTACTTC
CASSLLAGGRYEQYF
>TRBV19|NA|14|TRBJ1-1|few
TGTGCCAGTAGAAACCGACAGTTGAACACTGAAGCTTTCTTT
CASRNRQLNTEAFF
>TRBV9|NA|17|TRBJ2-2|few
TGTGCCAGCAGCTTTAGCTCGGGGCCGGGGAACACCGGGGAGCTGTTTTTT
CASSFSSGPGNTGELFF
>TRBV5-5|TRBD1|14|TRBJ1-1|NA
TGTGCCAGCAGCCTGGACAGGGGGCACACTGAAGCTTTCTTT
CASSLDRGHTEAFF